This record looks at one T cell receptor beta chain sequence and its context. This specimen comes from a study of cytomegalovirus exposure and HLA in healthy donors. Trimming cost V 7 bases and J 4 bases; bases outside gene matches: 9. This CDR3 spans 13 amino acids. Germline lookup yields CDR1 SQVTM and CDR2 ANQGSEA. PCR was performed using 60 Vbeta and 13 Jbeta primers. TCRdb's copy holds only in-frame clones and misses some; the assay was immunoSEQ multiplex PCR. The repertoire holds fewer than 200,000 clones, with roughly 79% as singletons. This chain connects TRBV29-1 to TRBJ1-1; 7 bases are shared with TRBD1. This sequence originates from a woman aged 18-29 years in good health and CMV-seropositive. Sequencing was done on a sample of PBMCs. CDR3 region: CSAWTGRGTEAFF. The CDR3 DNA reads as TGCAGCGCCTGGACAGGCCGGGGCACTGAAGCTTTCTTT. The variable domain in full, with the rest retrieved from reference TRBV29-1 and TRBJ1-1, is SAVISQKPSRDICQRGTSLTIQCQVDSQVTMMFWYRQQPGQSLTLIATANQGSEATYESGFVIDKFPISRPNLTFSTLTVSNMSPEDSSIYLCSAWTGRGTEAFFGQGTRLTVV.